Below, 20 T cell receptor beta chains from the same sample are listed, as sequenced in a study of T cell changes during pregnancy in multiple sclerosis. Measured with immunoSEQ multiplex PCR; TCRdb has only the in-frame clones, and not every one. The data contain around 68,000 clones, 90% of them singletons. The specimen comprised peripheral blood, sampled in the third trimester of pregnancy. Receptor source: a female donor with multiple sclerosis, enrolled in a pregnancy study.

This chain links TRBV5-1 with TRBJ1-4; D is ambiguous. CDR1 SGHRS and CDR2 YFSETQ come from the germline V gene. This CDR3 comprises 15 residues. V was shortened by 6 bases and J by 6 bases, with 18 bases between the two germline ends. The CDR3 bases are TGCGCCAGCACGCAGACGGGTCCGTCCGATGAAAAACTGTTTTTT. This gives the protein CASTQTGPSDEKLFF.

The chain carries TRBV5-6 and TRBJ2-5; 7 bases match TRBD1. The CDR3 has 14 amino acids. Per the germline V gene, CDR1 is SGHDT and CDR2 is YYEEEE. With 4 bases clipped from V and 2 bases from J, the junction kept 5 bases outside the gene matches. The CDR3 region is CASSVPGQQETQYF. The CDR3 DNA follows: TGTGCCAGCAGCGTTCCGGGACAGCAAGAGACCCAGTACTTC. Filled out from reference TRBV5-6 and TRBJ2-5, the complete variable domain reads DAGVTQSPTHLIKTRGQQVTLRCSPKSGHDTVSWYQQALGQGPQFIFQYYEEEERQRGNFPDRFSGHQFPNYSSELNVNALLLGDSALYLCASSVPGQQETQYFGPGTRLLVL.

The V and J genes are TRBV14 and TRBJ2-5; D remains ambiguous. CDR1 is SGHDN and CDR2 is FVKESK in the germline V gene. V was clipped by 2 bases and J by 3 bases, with 4 bases between them. The CDR3 totals 12 residues. The CDR3 coding sequence is TGTGCCAGCAGCCAACTTAAAGAGACCCAGTACTTC. It is translated as CASSQLKETQYF.

V gene TRBV30 combines with J gene TRBJ1-1; no reliable D call. Per germline, CDR1 GTSNPN and CDR2 SVGIG (reference sequence). This CDR3 has 11 residues. The V end lost 3 bases, the J end lost 11 bases, and 13 bases lay between the germline ends. CDR3 residues: CAWRLLRWAFF. The CDR3 region has the DNA TGTGCCTGGAGATTGCTAAGATGGGCTTTCTTT.

The chain carries TRBV10-3 and TRBJ2-2, with 9 bases fitting TRBD1. Looked up from germline, CDR1 is ENHRY and CDR2 is SYGVKD. The trim removed 4 bases at V and 5 bases at J, leaving 8 bases unmatched. CDR3 length equals 16 residues. CDR3 loop: CAISAVGQGDTGELFF. Here the CDR3 DNA reads TGTGCCATCAGTGCCGTGGGACAGGGTGATACCGGGGAGCTGTTTTTT.

This clone was observed at least ten times. The chain has TRBV2 and TRBJ1-6, with 10 bases fitting TRBD1. After removal of 2 bases from V and 5 bases from J, the junction contained 3 bases not matched to a gene. The CDR3 is 16 amino acids. Germline V gene sequence: CDR1 SNHLY, CDR2 FYNNEI. CDR3 DNA: TGTGCCAGCAGTGAATTAGGGACAGGGGATAATTCACCCCTCCACTTT. This gives the protein CASSELGTGDNSPLHF. The whole variable domain, remainder taken from reference TRBV2 and TRBJ1-6, is EPEVTQTPSHQVTQMGQEVILRCVPISNHLYFYWYRQILGQKVEFLVSFYNNEISEKSEIFDDQFSVERPDGSNFTLKIRSTKLEDSAMYFCASSELGTGDNSPLHFGNGTRLTVT.

This rearrangement joins TRBV11-2 to TRBJ2-5; 14 bases match TRBD2. V shed 4 bases and J 7 bases; nucleotides not matched to a gene: 2. The CDR3 sequence is 14 residues long. Germline V gene lookup returns CDR1 SGHAT and CDR2 FQNNGV. In DNA, the CDR3 is TGTGCCAGCAGCTCCGGACTAGCGGGGGGGACCCAGTACTTC. This codes for CASSSGLAGGTQYF.

The chain employs TRBV30 and TRBJ1-1; 7 bases are shared with TRBD1. Germline CDR1 GTSNPN, CDR2 SVGIG (reference sequence). The ends lost 2 bases at V and 2 bases at J; junction bases unmatched: 2. CDR3 length: 13 amino acids. The CDR3 here is CAWSRDSNTEAFF. For the CDR3, the DNA is TGTGCCTGGAGTCGGGACAGCAACACTGAAGCTTTCTTT.

This chain uses TRBV28 with TRBJ1-2, with 10 bases matching TRBD1. There are 14 residues in the CDR3. Trimming cost V 10 bases and J 5 bases; bases outside gene matches: 10. Germline-derived CDR1 and CDR2 are MDHEN and SYDVKM. The CDR3 here is CATIAGQGNYGYTF. The DNA for the CDR3 is TGTGCCACCATCGCGGGACAGGGGAATTATGGCTACACCTTC.

The chain uses TRBV13 and TRBJ2-7; 7 positions agree with TRBD1. Looked up from germline, CDR1 is PRHDT and CDR2 is FYEKMQ (reference sequence). V trimming: 5 bases; J trimming: 1 base; junction bases outside the gene matches: 5. The CDR3 is 14 amino acids. The CDR3 loop is CASSNRDRSYEQYF. The CDR3, as DNA: TGTGCCAGCAGCAACCGGGACAGATCCTACGAGCAGTACTTC.

The chain uses TRBV30 and TRBJ2-7, with TRBD1 identical over 9 bases. The trim removed 5 bases at V and 2 bases at J, leaving 10 bases unmatched. Germline V CDR1 and CDR2: GTSNPN, SVGIG (reference sequence). The CDR3 is made up of 15 amino acids. CDR3 in DNA: TGTGCCTGGGGAGTAGGGACAGGGATCCCCTACGAGCAGTACTTC. Translation gives CAWGVGTGIPYEQYF.

V and J are TRBV11-2 and TRBJ2-5, with 13 bases identical to TRBD2. The CDR3 contains 13 residues. The germline gives CDR1 SGHAT, CDR2 FQNNGV. V shed 3 bases, J shed 9 bases, and the junction held 1 base outside the gene matches. CDR3 in amino acids: CASSFTSGGAQYF. CDR3 nucleotide sequence: TGTGCCAGCAGCTTTACTAGCGGGGGGGCCCAGTACTTC. The variable domain in full, with the rest retrieved from reference TRBV11-2 and TRBJ2-5, is EAGVAQSPRYKIIEKRQSVAFWCNPISGHATLYWYQQILGQGPKLLIQFQNNGVVDDSQLPKDRFSAERLKGVDSTLKIQPAKLEDSAVYLCASSFTSGGAQYFGPGTRLLVL.

The J gene is TRBJ1-1, the V gene TRBV18; D perhaps matches TRBD1 (5 bases). Germline V gene sequence: CDR1 KGHSH, CDR2 LQKENI. V lost 3 bases and J lost 1, with 9 bases in between. The CDR3 has 14 amino acids. The CDR3 protein is CASSPPGGNTEAFF. The CDR3 nucleotides are TGTGCCAGCTCACCGCCCGGGGGGAACACTGAAGCTTTCTTT.

The chain couples TRBV4-1 to TRBJ2-2, with 7 nucleotides matching TRBD1. The CDR3 is 20 amino acids. Unmatched junction bases numbered 17, after V lost 0 bases and J lost 4 bases. In germline, CDR1 is MGHRA, CDR2 YSYEKL. This CDR3 is CASSQEGARGGRRGTGELFF. CDR3 DNA: TGCGCCAGCAGCCAAGAGGGCGCCCGAGGGGGCCGTCGCGGCACCGGGGAGCTGTTTTTT.

Regarding this clone: The sample has other DNA sequences that encode this CDR3 too. This chain links TRBV19 with TRBJ2-1, with 14 bases fitting TRBD2. V was pared by 5 bases and J by 0 bases, with 6 bases of the junction left unmatched. CDR1 is LNHDA and CDR2 is SQIVND in the germline V gene (reference sequence). The CDR3 contains 18 residues. CDR3 bases: TGTGCCAGTAGTCCCGGACTAGCGGGAGGAAGCTCCTACAATGAGCAGTTCTTC. Translating it yields CASSPGLAGGSSYNEQFF.

The chain employs TRBV9 and TRBJ1-1; 7 nucleotides match TRBD1. Per germline, CDR1 SGDLS and CDR2 YYNGEE. With 0 bases clipped from V and 10 bases from J, the junction kept 3 bases outside the gene matches. CDR3 length: 12 residues. CDR3 region: CASSVDRGRAFF. For the CDR3, the DNA is TGTGCCAGCAGCGTAGACAGGGGTAGAGCTTTCTTT.

V and J are TRBV30 and TRBJ1-5; D uncertain. Germline V gene data show CDR1 as GTSNPN and CDR2 as SVGIG (reference sequence). This CDR3 region has 13 residues. V was pared by 0 bases and J by 4 bases, with 7 bases between. The CDR3 here is CAWSVNKNQPQHF. The CDR3, as DNA: TGTGCCTGGAGTGTAAACAAGAATCAGCCCCAGCATTTT.

The rearrangement links TRBV7-9 to TRBJ2-3; 14 bases match TRBD2. This CDR3 has 18 residues. CDR1 SEHNR and CDR2 FQNEAQ come from the germline V gene (reference sequence). Germline trimming cut 1 base from V and 0 bases from J; bases unmatched to any gene: 3. The CDR3 protein is CASSLGLAGGQSTDTQYF. In DNA, the CDR3 is TGTGCCAGCAGCTTAGGACTAGCGGGGGGGCAAAGCACAGATACGCAGTATTTT.

The chain carries TRBV5-1 and TRBJ2-1; 9 bases are a match to TRBD2. The length of the CDR3 is 20 residues. Trimming at V came to 5 bases and at J to 7 bases, leaving 25 bases not matched to a gene. CDR1 and CDR2 (germline): SGHRS, YFSETQ. In DNA, the CDR3 is TGCGCCAGCAGACCTAGACTAGCGGAGACCTACAAGGCCAAAAGGAATGAGCAGTTCTTC. Protein sequence: CASRPRLAETYKAKRNEQFF.

The chain links TRBV5-1 to TRBJ2-7, with a tentative D call TRBD1 (6 bases). The CDR3 runs to 15 residues. Looked up from germline, CDR1 is SGHRS and CDR2 is YFSETQ. Trimming removed 4 bases from V and 0 bases from J, with 14 bases in between. CDR3 DNA: TGCGCCAGCAGCCTTATACCGGACAGCTCCTACGAGCAGTACTTC. It encodes CASSLIPDSSYEQYF.